The clone carrying this TCR beta chain came up a few times. Individuals having autoimmune disease history or systemic immunosuppression were not enrolled. The record originates from a study of OX40 agonist ivuxolimab in advanced cancers. Study-wide context: The patients got ivuxolimab, which is an agonistic anti-OX40 (CD134) antibody. From about 23 to 85 years was the age range, with a mean of approximately 58 years, and around 84% were male. Earlier anti-PD-1, anti-PD-L1 or anti-CTLA-4 therapy was permitted; over 35% had received some.

This table comes from immunoSEQ multiplex PCR, and its TCRdb copy is limited to in-frame clones, with some not included. The sample yields 75,000 to 85,000 clones, roughly 87% seen once. This CDR3 contains 15 residues. Germline trimming cut 4 bases from V and 5 bases from J; bases unmatched to any gene: 9. Germline V gene lookup returns CDR1 LNHDA and CDR2 SQIVND (reference sequence). The material sequenced was CD4+ or CD8+ T cells sorted from blood, taken in a trial of the OX40 agonist ivuxolimab. The chain links TRBV19 to TRBJ2-7; TRBD2 matches at 9 bases. The clonotype was recovered from an adult with an advanced solid tumor such as melanoma, head and neck, liver or kidney cancer. DNA for the CDR3: TGTGCCAGTAGTAACTTGCTAGCGGGAATCCACGAGCAGTACTTC. It translates to CASSNLLAGIHEQYF. The full variable domain, in which reference TRBV19 and TRBJ2-7 provide the parts outside the CDR3, is DGGITQSPKYLFRKEGQNVTLSCEQNLNHDAMYWYRQDPGQGLRLIYYSQIVNDFQKGDIAEGYSVSREKKESFPLTVTSAQKNPTAFYLCASSNLLAGIHEQYFGPGTRLTVT.